The source of this TCR beta chain is a study of blood T cell repertoires in COVID-19. Study information: The study drew acute and convalescent COVID-19 samples from the United States, Italy and Spain. Nucleic acid was either cDNA or gDNA, and it came from T cells, B-cell-depleted T cells, or PBMCs.

V was pared by 4 bases and J by 9 bases, with 11 bases of the junction left unmatched. From germline, CDR1 is SGHRS and CDR2 YFSETQ. There are 15 residues in the CDR3. Original handling: Counts of nucleated cells, estimated from reference gene primer amplification, were obtained. Here immunoSEQ multiplex PCR was the method, and the copy in TCRdb shows in-frame clones only, minus some. That table gives V, J and clone size, and the DNA gave D and trimming. This repertoire shows under 130,000 clones, roughly 88% found once; its top ten account for approximately 3.5%. This TCR derives from a human donor in a cohort sampled during active COVID-19. The rearrangement joins TRBV5-1 to TRBJ2-1; 9 nucleotides align to TRBD2. Sequences were obtained from peripheral blood. For the CDR3, the DNA is TGCGCCAGCAGCGCCTTGCGGCGGGAGGGCGGTGAGCAGTTCTTC. Translated, it gives CASSALRREGGEQFF.